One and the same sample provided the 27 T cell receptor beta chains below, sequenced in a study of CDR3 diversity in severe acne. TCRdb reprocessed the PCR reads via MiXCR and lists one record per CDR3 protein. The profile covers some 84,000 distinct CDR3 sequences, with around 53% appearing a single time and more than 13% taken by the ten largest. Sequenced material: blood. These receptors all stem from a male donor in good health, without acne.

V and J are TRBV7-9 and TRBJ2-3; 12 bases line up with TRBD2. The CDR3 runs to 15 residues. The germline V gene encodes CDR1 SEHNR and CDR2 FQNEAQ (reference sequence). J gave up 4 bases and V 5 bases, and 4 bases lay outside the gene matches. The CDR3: CASSLLAGGADTQYF. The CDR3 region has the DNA TGTGCCAGCAGCCTACTAGCGGGGGGAGCAGATACGCAGTATTTT.

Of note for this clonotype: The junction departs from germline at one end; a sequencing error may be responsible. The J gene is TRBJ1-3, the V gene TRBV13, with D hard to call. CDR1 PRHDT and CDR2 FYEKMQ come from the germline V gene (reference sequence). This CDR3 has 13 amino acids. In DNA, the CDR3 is TGTGCCAGCAGGACTGAACCTGGGAACACCATATATTTT. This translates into CASRTEPGNTIYF. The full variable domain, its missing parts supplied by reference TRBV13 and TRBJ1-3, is AAGVIQSPRHLIKEKRETATLKCYPIPRHDTVYWYQQGPGQDPQFLISFYEKMQSDKGSIPDRFSAQQFSDYHSELNMSSLELGDSALYFCASRTEPGNTIYFGEGSWLTVV.

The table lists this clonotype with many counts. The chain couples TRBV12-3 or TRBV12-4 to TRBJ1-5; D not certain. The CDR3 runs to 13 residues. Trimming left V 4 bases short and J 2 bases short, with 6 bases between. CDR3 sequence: CASSSGGNQPQHF. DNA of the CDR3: TGTGCCAGCAGTTCCGGGGGCAATCAGCCCCAGCATTTT.

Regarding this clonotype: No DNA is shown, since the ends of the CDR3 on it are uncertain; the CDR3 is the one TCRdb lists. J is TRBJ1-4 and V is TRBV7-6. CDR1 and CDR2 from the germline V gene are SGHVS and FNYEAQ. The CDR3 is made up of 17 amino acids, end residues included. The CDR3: CASSFYICSALNEKLFF.

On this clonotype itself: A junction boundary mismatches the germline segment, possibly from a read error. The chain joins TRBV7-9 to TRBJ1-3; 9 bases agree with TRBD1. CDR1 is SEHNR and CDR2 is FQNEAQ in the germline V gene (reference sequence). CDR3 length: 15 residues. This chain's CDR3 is CASSQGTGSGNTIYF. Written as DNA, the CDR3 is TGCGCCAGCAGCCAAGGGACAGGGAGTGGAAACACCATATATTTT.

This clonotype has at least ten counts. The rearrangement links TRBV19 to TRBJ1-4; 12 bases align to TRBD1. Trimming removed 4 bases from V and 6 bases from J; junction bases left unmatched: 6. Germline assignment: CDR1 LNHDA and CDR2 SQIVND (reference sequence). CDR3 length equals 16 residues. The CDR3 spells CASSTGQGASDEKLFF. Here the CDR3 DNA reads TGTGCCAGTAGTACGGGACAGGGGGCGTCGGATGAAAAACTGTTTTTT.

The CDR3 coding sequence is TGCGCCAGCAGCACCCGGACAGGGGGCGACGAGACCCAGTACTTC. Amino acids: CASSTRTGGDETQYF. This chain connects TRBV5-1 to TRBJ2-5, with 11 bases that match TRBD1. The CDR3 sequence is 15 residues long. Germline trimming cut 4 bases from V and 5 bases from J; bases unmatched to any gene: 7. Germline V gene data show CDR1 as SGHRS and CDR2 as YFSETQ.

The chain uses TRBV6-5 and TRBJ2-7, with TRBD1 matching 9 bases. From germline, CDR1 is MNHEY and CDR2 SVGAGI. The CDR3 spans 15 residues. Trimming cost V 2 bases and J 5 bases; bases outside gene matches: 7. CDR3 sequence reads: CASSYTGTGLNEQYF. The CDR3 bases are TGTGCCAGCAGTTACACTGGGACAGGGTTAAACGAGCAGTACTTC.

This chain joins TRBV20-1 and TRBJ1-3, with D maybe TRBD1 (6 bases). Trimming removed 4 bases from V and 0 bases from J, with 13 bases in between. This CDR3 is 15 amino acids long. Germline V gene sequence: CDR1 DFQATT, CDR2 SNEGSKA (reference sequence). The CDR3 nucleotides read TGCAGTGCTACACAGGGACGGAACTCTGGAAACACCATATATTTT. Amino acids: CSATQGRNSGNTIYF.

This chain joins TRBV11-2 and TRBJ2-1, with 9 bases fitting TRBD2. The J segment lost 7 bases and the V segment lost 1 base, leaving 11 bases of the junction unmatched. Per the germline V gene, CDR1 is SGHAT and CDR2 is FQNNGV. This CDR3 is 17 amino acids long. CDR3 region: CASSLVLPSGEANEQFF. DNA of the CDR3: TGTGCCAGCAGCTTAGTCTTGCCTAGCGGGGAGGCGAATGAGCAGTTCTTC.

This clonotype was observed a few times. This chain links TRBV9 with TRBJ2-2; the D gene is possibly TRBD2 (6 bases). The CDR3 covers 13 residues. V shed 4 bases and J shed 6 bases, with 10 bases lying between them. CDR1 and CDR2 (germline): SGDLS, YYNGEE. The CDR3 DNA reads TGTGCCAGCAGCTACGGAGGGGCCGGGGAGCTGTTTTTT. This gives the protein CASSYGGAGELFF.

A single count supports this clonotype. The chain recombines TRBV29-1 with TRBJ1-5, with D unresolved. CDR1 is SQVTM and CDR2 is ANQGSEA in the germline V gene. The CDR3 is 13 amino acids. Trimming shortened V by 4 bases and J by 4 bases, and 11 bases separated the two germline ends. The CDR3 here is CSVAEAGNQPQHF. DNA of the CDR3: TGCAGCGTTGCGGAGGCGGGGAATCAGCCCCAGCATTTT.

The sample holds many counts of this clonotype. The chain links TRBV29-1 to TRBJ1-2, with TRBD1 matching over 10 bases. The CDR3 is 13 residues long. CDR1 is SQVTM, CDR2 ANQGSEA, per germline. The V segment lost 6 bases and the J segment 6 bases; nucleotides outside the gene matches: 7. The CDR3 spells CSVRGTGVHGYTF. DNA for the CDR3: TGCAGCGTAAGAGGGACAGGGGTCCATGGCTACACCTTC.

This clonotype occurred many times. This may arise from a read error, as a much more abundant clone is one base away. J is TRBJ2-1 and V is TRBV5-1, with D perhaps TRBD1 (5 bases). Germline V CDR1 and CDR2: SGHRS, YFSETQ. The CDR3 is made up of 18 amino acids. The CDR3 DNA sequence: TGCGCCAGCAGCTTGCCGGCGACTGGGGCCCAAACCTACAGTGAGCAGTTCTTC. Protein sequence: CASSLPATGAQTYSEQFF. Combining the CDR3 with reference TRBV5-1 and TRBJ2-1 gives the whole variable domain KAGVTQTPRYLIKTRGQQVTLSCSPISGHRSVSWYQQTPGQGLQFLFEYFSETQRNKGNFPGRFSGRQFSNSRSEMNVSTLELGDSALYLCASSLPATGAQTYSEQFFGPGTRLTVL.

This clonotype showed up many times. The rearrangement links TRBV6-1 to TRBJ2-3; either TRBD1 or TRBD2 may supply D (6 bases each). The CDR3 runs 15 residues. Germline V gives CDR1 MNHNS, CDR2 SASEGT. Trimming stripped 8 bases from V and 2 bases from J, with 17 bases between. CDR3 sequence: CASRDGGAHTDTQYF. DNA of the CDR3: TGTGCCAGCCGGGACGGGGGCGCTCACACAGATACGCAGTATTTT.

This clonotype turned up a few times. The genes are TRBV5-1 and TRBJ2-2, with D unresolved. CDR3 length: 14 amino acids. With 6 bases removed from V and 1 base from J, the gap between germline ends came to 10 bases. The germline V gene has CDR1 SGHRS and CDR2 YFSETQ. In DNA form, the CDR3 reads TGCGCCAGCACCAGGACGTTGAACACCGGGGAGCTGTTTTTT. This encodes CASTRTLNTGELFF.

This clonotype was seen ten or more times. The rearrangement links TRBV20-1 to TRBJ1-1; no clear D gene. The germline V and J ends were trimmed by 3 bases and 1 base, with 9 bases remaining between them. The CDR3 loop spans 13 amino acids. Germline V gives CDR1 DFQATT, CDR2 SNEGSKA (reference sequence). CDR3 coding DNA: TGCAGTGCTAGTATGAGAGAGAACACTGAAGCTTTCTTT. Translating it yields CSASMRENTEAFF.

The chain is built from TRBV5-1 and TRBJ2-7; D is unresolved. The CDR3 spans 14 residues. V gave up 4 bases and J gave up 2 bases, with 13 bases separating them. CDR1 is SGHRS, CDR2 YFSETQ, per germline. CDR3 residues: CASSRPDVTYEQYF. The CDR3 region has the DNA TGCGCCAGCAGCCGGCCGGACGTGACCTACGAGCAGTACTTC.

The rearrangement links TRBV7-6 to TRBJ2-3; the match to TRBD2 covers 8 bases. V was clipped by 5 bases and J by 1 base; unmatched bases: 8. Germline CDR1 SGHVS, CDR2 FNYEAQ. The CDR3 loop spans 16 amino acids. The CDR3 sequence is CASSPWVSGGTDTQYF. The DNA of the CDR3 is TGTGCCAGCAGCCCCTGGGTTAGCGGGGGCACAGATACGCAGTATTTT.

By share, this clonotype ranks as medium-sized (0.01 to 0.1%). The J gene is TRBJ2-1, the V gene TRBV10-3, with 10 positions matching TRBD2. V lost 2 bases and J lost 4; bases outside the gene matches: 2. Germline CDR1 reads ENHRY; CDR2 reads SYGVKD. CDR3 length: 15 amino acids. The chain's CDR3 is CAISEIAGGYNEQFF. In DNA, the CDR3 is TGTGCCATCAGTGAGATAGCGGGGGGTTACAATGAGCAGTTCTTC.

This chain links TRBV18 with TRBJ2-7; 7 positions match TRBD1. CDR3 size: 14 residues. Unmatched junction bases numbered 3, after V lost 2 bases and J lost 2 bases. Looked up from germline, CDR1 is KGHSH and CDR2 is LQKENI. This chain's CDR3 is CASSPVGQPYEQYF. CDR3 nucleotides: TGTGCCAGCTCACCAGTGGGACAGCCCTACGAGCAGTACTTC.

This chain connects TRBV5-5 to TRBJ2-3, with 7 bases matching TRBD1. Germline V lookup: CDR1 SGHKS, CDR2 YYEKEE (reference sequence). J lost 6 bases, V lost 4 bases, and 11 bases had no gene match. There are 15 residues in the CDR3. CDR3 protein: CASSKTGSSVDTQYF. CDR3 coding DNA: TGTGCCAGCAGCAAGACAGGGTCGTCGGTGGATACGCAGTATTTT.

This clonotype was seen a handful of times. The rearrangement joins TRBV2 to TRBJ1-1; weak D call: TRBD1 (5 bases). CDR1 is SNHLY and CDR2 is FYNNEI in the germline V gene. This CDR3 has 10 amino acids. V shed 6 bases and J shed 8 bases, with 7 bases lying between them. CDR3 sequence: CASRGTEAFF. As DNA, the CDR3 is TGTGCCAGCAGGGGGACCGAAGCTTTCTTT.

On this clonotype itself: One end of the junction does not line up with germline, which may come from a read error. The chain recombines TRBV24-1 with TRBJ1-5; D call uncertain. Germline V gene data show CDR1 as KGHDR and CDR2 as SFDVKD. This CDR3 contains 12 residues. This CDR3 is CATSEQVTGELF. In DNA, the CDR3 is TGTGCCACCAGTGAGCAGGTCACCGGGGAGCTGTTT.

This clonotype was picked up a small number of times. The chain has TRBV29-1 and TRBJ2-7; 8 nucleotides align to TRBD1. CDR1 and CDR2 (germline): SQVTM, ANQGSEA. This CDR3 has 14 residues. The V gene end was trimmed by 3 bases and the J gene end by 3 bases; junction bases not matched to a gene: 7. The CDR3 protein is CSVDTGGVGYEQYF. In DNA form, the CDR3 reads TGCAGCGTTGACACAGGGGGAGTAGGCTACGAGCAGTACTTC.

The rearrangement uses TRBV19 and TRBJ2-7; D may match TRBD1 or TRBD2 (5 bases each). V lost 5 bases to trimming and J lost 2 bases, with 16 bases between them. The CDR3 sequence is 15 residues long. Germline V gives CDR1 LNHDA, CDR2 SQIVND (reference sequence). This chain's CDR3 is CASSVTGTEPYEQYF. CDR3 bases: TGTGCCAGTAGTGTAACCGGGACGGAACCCTACGAGCAGTACTTC.

The CDR3 region has the DNA TGCGCCAGCAGTGAGTTTATCGAAGAGACCCAGTACTTC. Its translation is CASSEFIEETQYF. The chain combines TRBV10-2 with TRBJ2-5, with D unresolved. The germline V gene has CDR1 WSHSY and CDR2 SAAADI. Trimming shortened V by 1 base and J by 3 bases, and 6 bases separated the two germline ends. The CDR3 is 13 residues long.